This entry lists 2 T cell receptor beta chains sequenced from one sample in a study of cytomegalovirus exposure and HLA in healthy donors. PCR was performed using 60 Vbeta and 13 Jbeta primers. This table comes from immunoSEQ multiplex PCR, and its TCRdb copy is limited to in-frame clones, with some not included. The sample has about 130,000 clones; 60% to 85% are singletons. The sample comprised PBMCs. These receptors were taken from a human donor in good health.

Comments on this clone: The junction does not match germline at one end; this may be a read error. The chain recombines TRBV5-3 with TRBJ1-3; unclear D gene. TRBV5-3 is classed as an ORF, of uncertain function. The CDR3 runs 15 residues. In nucleotides, the CDR3 is TGTGCCAGCAGCTCCAAGGCGGGCTCTGGAAACACCATATATTTT. Translating gives CASSSKAGSGNTIYF.

The chain employs TRBV5-1 and TRBJ2-5; TRBD2 aligns across 12 bases. CDR1 and CDR2 from the germline V gene are SGHRS and YFSETQ. V was clipped by 0 bases and J by 4 bases; unmatched bases: 10. This CDR3 has 18 amino acids. DNA of the CDR3: TGCGCCAGCAGCTTGGCGCCTAGCGGGGGGGCCTATCGAGAGACCCAGTACTTC. The encoded protein is CASSLAPSGGAYRETQYF.